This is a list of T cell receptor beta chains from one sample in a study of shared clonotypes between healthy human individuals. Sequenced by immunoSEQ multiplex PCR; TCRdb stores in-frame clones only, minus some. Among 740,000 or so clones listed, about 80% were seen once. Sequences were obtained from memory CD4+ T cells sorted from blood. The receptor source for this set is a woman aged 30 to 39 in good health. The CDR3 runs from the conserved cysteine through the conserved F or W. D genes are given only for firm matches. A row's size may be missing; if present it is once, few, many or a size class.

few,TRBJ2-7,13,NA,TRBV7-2,TGTGCCAGCAGCCTCCAAGAAGGGTTCGAGCAGTACTTC,CASSLQEGFEQYF
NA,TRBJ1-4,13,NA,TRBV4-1,TGCGCCAGCAGCCAAGTGGGGGTGGAAAAACTGTTTTTT,CASSQVGVEKLFF
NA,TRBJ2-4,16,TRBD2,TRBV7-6,TGTGCCAGCAGCCGTAATAGCGGGAGGTCCGGGGACATTCAGTACTTC,CASSRNSGRSGDIQYF
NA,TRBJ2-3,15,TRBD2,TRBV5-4,TGTGCCAGCAGATTTGAGCGGGAGAGTGCGGATACGCAGTATTTT,CASRFERESADTQYF
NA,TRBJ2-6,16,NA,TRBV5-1,TGCGCCAGCAGCTTGGGGGGCCTTTCTGGGGCCAACGTCCTGACTTTC,CASSLGGLSGANVLTF
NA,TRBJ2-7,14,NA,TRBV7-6,TGTGCCAGCAGCTTAGAACCGTTGGGCCACGAGCAGTACTTC,CASSLEPLGHEQYF
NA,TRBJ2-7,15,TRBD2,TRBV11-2,TGTGCCAGCAGCTTAACCAGCGGGGGGGCCTACGAGCAGTACTTC,CASSLTSGGAYEQYF
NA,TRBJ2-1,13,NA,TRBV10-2,TGCGCCAGCAGTGAGTCGAAGGGGCACAAGCAGTTCTTC,CASSESKGHKQFF
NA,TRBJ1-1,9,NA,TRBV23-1,TGCGCCAGCAGTCAATTGGTCGCCTTT,CASSQLVAF
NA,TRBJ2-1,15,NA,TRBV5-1,TGCGCCAGCAGCTTAACGGGGGGCGGAGGGGATGAGCAGTTCTTC,CASSLTGGGGDEQFF
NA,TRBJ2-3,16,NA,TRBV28,TGTGCCAGCAGTCAAAGGCCAGGGGTAAGCACAGATACGCAGTATTTT,CASSQRPGVSTDTQYF
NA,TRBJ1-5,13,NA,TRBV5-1,TGCGCCAGCAGCTTGGGGGGAAGTCAGCCCCAGCATTTT,CASSLGGSQPQHF
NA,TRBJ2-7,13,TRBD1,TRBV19,TGTGCCAGTAGTAAGGGGACAGCCTACGAGCAGTACTTC,CASSKGTAYEQYF
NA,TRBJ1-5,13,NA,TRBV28,TGTGCCAGCAGATCAGAGGGCAATCAGCCCCAGCATTTT,CASRSEGNQPQHF
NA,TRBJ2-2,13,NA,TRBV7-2,TGTGCCAGCAGCTTATATCAGACCGGGGAGCTGTTTTTT,CASSLYQTGELFF
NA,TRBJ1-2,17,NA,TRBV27,TGTGCCAGCAGTCGGCATGACAGCTCCACTGGCGGTAGGAGCTACACCTTC,CASSRHDSSTGGRSYTF
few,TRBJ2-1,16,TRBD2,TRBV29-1,TGCAGCGTTGTTTTCGCGGGGGGGAGCTCCTACAATGAGCAGTTCTTC,CSVVFAGGSSYNEQFF
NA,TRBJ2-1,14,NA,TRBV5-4,TGTGCCAGCGAGAAGGGGGACGGTTTCAATGAGCAGTTCTTC,CASEKGDGFNEQFF
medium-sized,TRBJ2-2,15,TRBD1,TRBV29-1,TGCAGCGTCAACCGGGACAGGGGATCTGCCGGGGAGCTGTTTTTT,CSVNRDRGSAGELFF
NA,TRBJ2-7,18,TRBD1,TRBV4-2,TGTGCCAGCAGCCAAGATCGGGGTAGTGGGCAGGGGGCACGGGAGCAGTACTTC,CASSQDRGSGQGAREQYF
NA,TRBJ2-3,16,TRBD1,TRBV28,TGTGCCAGCAGTTCGCCGGGACAGGCCCCCACAGATACGCAGTATTTT,CASSSPGQAPTDTQYF
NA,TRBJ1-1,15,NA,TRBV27,TGTGCCAGCAGTTCAAACTACAGGGAGGGGACTGAAGCTTTCTTT,CASSSNYREGTEAFF
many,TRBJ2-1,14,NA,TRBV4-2,TGTGCCAGCAGCCAAGTAAAGGGGTACAATGAGCAGTTCTTC,CASSQVKGYNEQFF
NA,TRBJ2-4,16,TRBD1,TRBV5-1,TGCGCCAGCAGCTTGGGACAGGGGGCGGACAAAAACATTCAGTACTTC,CASSLGQGADKNIQYF
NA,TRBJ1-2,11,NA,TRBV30,TGTGCCTGGAGTTTGGGGTTCGGCTACACCTTC,CAWSLGFGYTF
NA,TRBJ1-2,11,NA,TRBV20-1,TGCAGTGCTAGACCTACTCGGGGCTACACCTTC,CSARPTRGYTF
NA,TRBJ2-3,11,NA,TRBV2,TGTGCCAGCAGTCCCTTGGATACGCAGTATTTT,CASSPLDTQYF
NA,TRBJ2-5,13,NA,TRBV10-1,TGCGCCAGCAGTGAAGGAGGGATCGAGACCCAGTACTTC,CASSEGGIETQYF